This T cell receptor beta chain was observed in a study of T cells in Graves' hyperthyroidism and ophthalmopathy. Researchers amplified the TCR beta CDR3 regions from RNA transcripts. Carried out on the TCR CDR3, a first-round RT-PCR used the HTBI primer set. TCRdb re-called the multiplex PCR reads with MiXCR, one entry per CDR3 protein. Counted here are 400,000 to 500,000 distinct CDR3 sequences, roughly 15% occurring once; the ten biggest clones make up 4% to 6.5%. Germline V gene sequence: CDR1 MDHEN, CDR2 SYDVKM. Trimming at V came to 5 bases and at J to 2 bases, leaving 15 bases not matched to a gene. This CDR3 is built from 20 residues. Study findings and constraints: Stable hyperthyroidism was told apart from ophthalmopathy by a model built on 13 V-J features. Blood shared most expanded thyroid clonotypes above 0.001.

This clonotype showed up many times. Its target is unknown. The source of this sequence is a woman under 30 with Graves' hyperthyroidism. This sequence joins TRBV28 and TRBJ2-7; 16 bases agree with TRBD2. The sample taken for sequencing was blood. CDR3 in DNA: TGTGCCAGCAGTCCCGGGACTAGCGGGAGGGCCTCCCAACGGACCTACGAGCAGTACTTC. The encoded protein is CASSPGTSGRASQRTYEQYF.